A single sample is the source of the 27 T cell receptor beta chains below, sequenced in a study of cytomegalovirus exposure and HLA in healthy donors. Both 60 Vbeta primers and 13 Jbeta primers went into the PCR. The method was immunoSEQ multiplex PCR; TCRdb's version includes in-frame clones alone and lacks a portion of them. The sample lists roughly 190,000 clones, 80% to 85% occurring once. The material sequenced was PBMCs. These receptors all come from a woman aged 40 to 50 in good health and CMV-seronegative.

V and J are TRBV10-1 and TRBJ1-5; tentatively, D is TRBD1 (5 bases). The CDR3 contains 16 residues. Germline-derived CDR1 and CDR2 are WNHNN and SYGVQD (reference sequence). Trimming left V 4 bases short and J 2 bases short, with 15 bases between. CDR3 nucleotide sequence: TGCGCCAGCAGTGTTTTACAGGCCCGGGGCAATCAGCCCCAGCATTTT. It codes for CASSVLQARGNQPQHF.

This chain uses TRBV4-1 with TRBJ1-1, with D possibly TRBD1 on 6 matching bases. The CDR3 length is 16 residues. The germline V gene encodes CDR1 MGHRA and CDR2 YSYEKL. V was cut by 1 base and J by 5 bases, with 17 bases left in between. CDR3 coding DNA: TGCGCCAGCAGCCAAGCTCCGGTGGGGAGGGGGACTGAAGCTTTCTTT. This translates into CASSQAPVGRGTEAFF.

J is TRBJ1-2 and V is TRBV27; D is perhaps TRBD1 (5 bases). CDR3 length: 15 amino acids. The V gene's germline CDR1 is MNHEY and CDR2 SMNVEV (reference sequence). The ends were cut back, 3 bases at V and 4 bases at J, with 15 bases in the middle. This CDR3 is CASSLAQGGGYGYTF. The CDR3 DNA reads as TGTGCCAGCAGTTTGGCGCAGGGAGGAGGCTATGGCTACACCTTC.

This clone was detected a few times. J is TRBJ2-7 and V is TRBV9; 15 bases match TRBD2. The CDR3 consists of 15 residues. Germline V gene lookup returns CDR1 SGDLS and CDR2 YYNGEE. Trimming removed 2 bases from V and 4 bases from J; junction bases left unmatched: 1. CDR3 protein: CASSVGLAGGYEQYF. The DNA of the CDR3 is TGTGCCAGCAGCGTCGGACTAGCGGGAGGGTACGAGCAGTACTTC.

The V and J genes are TRBV4-1 and TRBJ2-7; TRBD1 agrees at 10 bases. Germline CDR1 is MGHRA and CDR2 is YSYEKL. The J segment lost 6 bases and the V segment lost 0 bases, leaving 5 bases of the junction unmatched. The CDR3 is 15 residues long. CDR3 amino acids: CASSQETGGFSEQYF. DNA of the CDR3: TGCGCCAGCAGCCAAGAGACAGGGGGCTTTTCCGAGCAGTACTTC.

CDR3 DNA sequence: TGTGCCAGCAGCTTAGGGAGGCGGGAGATCCGCTACGAGCAGTACTTC. It is translated as CASSLGRREIRYEQYF. The chain is built from TRBV7-2 and TRBJ2-5, with 7 bases that match TRBD2. The DNA matches TRBJ2-7 better at its end, which makes the J call doubtful. Germline CDR1 SGHTA, CDR2 FQGNSA. The CDR3 totals 16 residues.

This chain links TRBV6-6 with TRBJ1-1; a possible D gene is TRBD1 (6 bases). The CDR3 consists of 15 residues. Trimming left V 0 bases short and J 2 bases short, with 10 bases between. The germline gives CDR1 MNHNY, CDR2 SVGAGI (reference sequence). CDR3 DNA: TGTGCCAGCAGTTACTCCAGGGGCTTAAACACTGAAGCTTTCTTT. Encoded protein: CASSYSRGLNTEAFF.

V gene TRBV2 combines with J gene TRBJ1-6, with D maybe TRBD1 (5 bases). CDR3 length: 16 residues. Trimming removed 6 bases from V and 9 bases from J, with 21 bases in between. Germline V gene data show CDR1 as SNHLY and CDR2 as FYNNEI. CDR3 protein: CASRKDWATGGSPLHF. CDR3 sequence (DNA): TGTGCCAGCAGGAAAGATTGGGCCACCGGGGGTTCACCCCTCCACTTT.

The chain has TRBV30 and TRBJ2-7, with a weak D call TRBD1 (5 bases). In germline, CDR1 is GTSNPN, CDR2 SVGIG (reference sequence). Trimming shortened V by 4 bases and J by 2 bases, and 12 bases separated the two germline ends. The CDR3 is 13 residues long. CDR3 residues: CAWTKGAAYEQYF. The CDR3 DNA reads TGTGCCTGGACTAAAGGGGCTGCCTACGAGCAGTACTTC.

This chain connects TRBV5-1 to TRBJ2-5; 8 positions match TRBD2. The CDR3 consists of 17 residues. V trimming: 0 bases; J trimming: 0 bases; junction bases outside the gene matches: 7. Looked up from germline, CDR1 is SGHRS and CDR2 is YFSETQ. CDR3 sequence reads: CASSLGPAGGDQETQYF. In DNA, the CDR3 is TGCGCCAGCAGCTTGGGGCCGGCGGGGGGCGACCAAGAGACCCAGTACTTC.

The rearrangement links TRBV7-9 to TRBJ1-2; 7 bases align to TRBD1. The CDR3 has 13 residues. J gave up 8 bases and V 6 bases, and 9 bases lay outside the gene matches. Germline assignment: CDR1 SEHNR and CDR2 FQNEAQ (reference sequence). For the CDR3, the DNA is TGTGCCAGCAGGACAGGGCCGTCGGAGGGCTACACCTTC. As protein: CASRTGPSEGYTF.

This rearrangement joins TRBV4-1 to TRBJ1-1, with 7 positions matching TRBD1. This CDR3 comprises 14 residues. CDR1 and CDR2 from the germline V gene are MGHRA and YSYEKL. V was clipped by 0 bases and J by 9 bases; unmatched bases: 7. The CDR3 DNA follows: TGCGCCAGCAGCCAAGATCTGACAGGGTCAAAAGCTTTCTTT. Its protein product is CASSQDLTGSKAFF.

The chain employs TRBV5-1 and TRBJ1-1; 11 nucleotides align to TRBD1. CDR1 and CDR2 (germline): SGHRS, YFSETQ. CDR3 length: 15 residues. The V gene end was trimmed by 4 bases and the J gene end by 3 bases; junction bases not matched to a gene: 5. CDR3 bases: TGCGCCAGCAGCCCCCGGGACAGGGGGGACACTGAAGCTTTCTTT. Its translation: CASSPRDRGDTEAFF.

The chain uses TRBV21-1 and TRBJ1-2; no DNA check was done on the table's D call, TRBD1. TRBV21-1 is designated a pseudogene. This CDR3 has 18 amino acids. Written as DNA, the CDR3 is TGTGCCAGCAACATCGACAGAGCCGGGACAGACTCTAACTATGGCTACACCTTC. It specifies CASNIDRAGTDSNYGYTF.

The V and J genes are TRBV5-1 and TRBJ2-7; the match to TRBD2 covers 8 bases. J lost 3 bases, V lost 0 bases, and 11 bases had no gene match. This CDR3 region has 17 residues. The germline CDR1 and CDR2 sequences are SGHRS and YFSETQ. CDR3 coding DNA: TGCGCCAGCAGCTTGGGGGCTAGCGGGCGTATTCGCTACGAGCAGTACTTC. Amino acid sequence: CASSLGASGRIRYEQYF.

The CDR3 nucleotides are TGTGCCAGCAGCTTAGGGTTGCGGGAGAACCACAATGAGCAGTTCTTC. Translated: CASSLGLRENHNEQFF. The chain uses TRBV7-8 and TRBJ2-1, with TRBD2 matching over 7 bases. Germline CDR1 reads SGHVS; CDR2 reads FQNEAQ. After removal of 1 base from V and 5 bases from J, the junction contained 8 bases not matched to a gene. This CDR3 comprises 16 residues.

The V gene is TRBV6-6, the J gene TRBJ2-1, with a possible D match to TRBD2 (6 bases). Germline V gene sequence: CDR1 MNHNY, CDR2 SVGAGI (reference sequence). CDR3 length: 15 residues. Trimming shortened V by 2 bases and J by 4 bases, and 12 bases separated the two germline ends. The CDR3 coding sequence is TGTGCCAGCAGTTACGCTAGCGTAGCATACAATGAGCAGTTCTTC. Its translation: CASSYASVAYNEQFF.

This clone was seen once. The rearrangement links TRBV10-3 to TRBJ2-3; 9 bases map to TRBD1. Germline loops: CDR1 ENHRY, CDR2 SYGVKD. The CDR3 consists of 16 residues. V lost 4 bases, J lost 6 bases, and 11 bases stayed unmatched. The DNA for the CDR3 is TGTGCCATCAGTGCCCCGGACAGGGGCTCGACCGATACGCAGTATTTT. The encoded protein is CAISAPDRGSTDTQYF.

This chain links TRBV5-4 with TRBJ1-2; D unclear. Germline V lookup: CDR1 SGHNT, CDR2 YYREEE (reference sequence). V dropped 0 bases and J dropped 8 bases, with 14 bases sitting between them. The CDR3 spans 14 residues. The CDR3 DNA is TGTGCCAGCAGCTTGGAGACGGCCGACGGGGGCTACACCTTC. It translates to CASSLETADGGYTF.

As to this clone: One end of the junction does not line up with germline, which may come from a read error. The chain combines TRBV7-9 with TRBJ1-1; TRBD1 agrees at 9 bases. CDR3 length: 15 residues. The V gene's germline CDR1 is SEHNR and CDR2 FQNEAQ (reference sequence). CDR3 region: CSSSFTGTGTTEAFF. Written as DNA, the CDR3 is TGTTCCAGCAGCTTCACCGGGACAGGGACCACTGAAGCTTTCTTT.

The gene calls are TRBV7-3 and TRBJ2-2; TRBD2 matches at 8 bases. The CDR3 covers 16 residues. Germline V gene sequence: CDR1 SGHTA, CDR2 FQGTGA. V lost 2 bases to trimming and J lost 3 bases; unmatched junction nucleotides: 5. CDR3 sequence: CASSLLAGRDTGELFF. In nucleotides, the CDR3 is TGTGCCAGCAGCTTATTAGCGGGACGTGACACCGGGGAGCTGTTTTTT.

This chain links TRBV30 with TRBJ2-1; TRBD2 aligns across 10 bases. J gave up 6 bases and V 2 bases, and 7 bases lay outside the gene matches. Per the germline V gene, CDR1 is GTSNPN and CDR2 is SVGIG (reference sequence). The CDR3 runs to 15 residues. This CDR3 reads CAWSSSGRASNEQFF. CDR3 DNA: TGTGCCTGGAGTTCAAGCGGGAGGGCCTCCAATGAGCAGTTCTTC.

This clone was counted once. The V and J genes are TRBV19 and TRBJ2-3; TRBD2 might be the D (7 bases). This CDR3 has 14 amino acids. The V and J ends lost 8 bases and 1 base respectively, with 13 bases between them. CDR1 is LNHDA and CDR2 is SQIVND in the germline V gene (reference sequence). CDR3 in DNA: TGTGCCAGTTCCTGGGGGGGCCGCACAGATACGCAGTATTTT. Translated, it gives CASSWGGRTDTQYF.

Only a few counts were recorded for this clone. The V call is TRBV9, the J call TRBJ2-3; tentatively, D is TRBD2 (6 bases). Trimming left V 3 bases short and J 2 bases short, with 10 bases between. The CDR3 spans 14 residues. Germline V CDR1 and CDR2: SGDLS, YYNGEE. CDR3 sequence (DNA): TGTGCCAGCAGCGAGGTAGCGGACACAGATACGCAGTATTTT. Residues: CASSEVADTDTQYF.

The sample holds one count of this clone. The J gene is TRBJ1-2, the V gene TRBV27; D is perhaps TRBD1 (6 bases). Germline V gives CDR1 MNHEY, CDR2 SMNVEV (reference sequence). Trimming took off 4 bases at V and 3 bases at J, with 15 bases between the two ends. The length of the CDR3 is 15 residues. The CDR3 DNA reads as TGTGCCAGCAGTTCCTCCGCCGGGACATACTATGGCTACACCTTC. It is translated as CASSSSAGTYYGYTF.

V is TRBV9 and J is TRBJ1-2; weak D call: TRBD1 (6 bases). CDR1 is SGDLS, CDR2 YYNGEE, per germline. V was trimmed by 0 bases and J by 4 bases, leaving 10 bases between them. CDR3 length: 14 amino acids. This chain's CDR3 is CASSVAGASYGYTF. As DNA, the CDR3 is TGTGCCAGCAGCGTAGCAGGGGCGTCCTATGGCTACACCTTC.

V usage is TRBV6-1 and J usage is TRBJ2-3; 10 nucleotides agree with TRBD1. Germline V gene sequence: CDR1 MNHNS, CDR2 SASEGT. Trimming at V came to 5 bases and at J to 4 bases, leaving 3 bases not matched to a gene. CDR3 size: 14 residues. This CDR3 is CASSTGTGADTQYF. The CDR3 region has the DNA TGTGCCAGCAGTACCGGGACAGGGGCAGATACGCAGTATTTT.